These T cell receptor beta chains were read from a single sample in a study of beta chain features in type 1 diabetes. Sequencing used immunoSEQ multiplex PCR; TCRdb keeps in-frame clones, though not all of them. The sample includes 150,000 to 200,000 clones, roughly 63% of them seen just once. The sequenced material came from naive CD4+ T cells from blood. The receptors come from a man aged 25-45 years with type 1 diabetes. CDR3s include the opening cysteine and the closing phenylalanine or tryptophan. A D gene is named only where the DNA matches it firmly. Where a row states a size, it is once, few, many or the class of an expanded clone; other rows omit it.

>TRBV30|once|TRBJ1-5|NA
CAWSALSGQPQHF
TGTGCCTGGAGTGCCCTTAGCGGGCAGCCCCAGCATTTT
>TRBV7-2|NA|TRBJ1-1|TRBD1
CASSLDRGGTEAFF
TGTGCCAGCAGCTTAGACAGGGGAGGCACTGAAGCTTTCTTT
>TRBV5-1|NA|TRBJ1-6|NA
CASSNTDRESPLHF
TGCGCCAGCAGCAATACGGACAGAGAATCACCCCTCCACTTT
>TRBV2|NA|TRBJ2-3|TRBD2
CASSDLAGDRDTQYF
TGTGCCAGCAGTGACCTAGCGGGGGATAGAGATACGCAGTATTTT
>TRBV14|NA|TRBJ2-7|NA
CASSRRRGYEQYF
TGTGCCAGCAGCCGCCGTCGGGGCTACGAGCAGTACTTC
>TRBV25-1|NA|TRBJ2-1|NA
CASTRGKGEQFF
TGTGCCAGCACCCGAGGGAAGGGTGAGCAGTTCTTC
>TRBV13|NA|TRBJ1-2|NA
CASTLSGIYYGYTF
TGTGCCAGCACCTTATCAGGAATCTACTATGGCTACACCTTC
>TRBV29-1|NA|TRBJ2-3|TRBD1
CSGWTGLGTQYF
TGCAGCGGCTGGACAGGTCTAGGTACGCAGTATTTT
>TRBV2|NA|TRBJ2-5|NA
CASSERRETQYF
TGTGCCAGCAGTGAAAGGCGAGAGACCCAGTACTTC
>TRBV28|NA|TRBJ2-5|NA
CASRSSDREGTQYF
TGTGCCAGCAGATCTTCGGACAGGGAGGGGACCCAGTACTTC
>TRBV9|NA|TRBJ1-1|NA
CASSVNTWNTEAFF
TGTGCCAGCAGCGTAAACACATGGAACACTGAAGCTTTCTTT
>TRBV7-2|NA|TRBJ2-7|NA
CASTPGYEQYF
TGTGCCAGCACTCCAGGGTACGAGCAGTACTTC
>TRBV28|NA|TRBJ2-3|TRBD1
CASGARGPDTQYF
TGTGCCAGCGGCGCTAGGGGGCCAGATACGCAGTATTTT
>TRBV6-5|NA|TRBJ2-1|TRBD2
CASSRLALSYNEQFF
TGTGCCAGCAGCCGACTAGCCCTCTCCTACAATGAGCAGTTCTTC
>TRBV30|NA|TRBJ1-1|NA
CAWSGTGHYTEAFF
TGTGCCTGGAGTGGAACGGGACATTACACTGAAGCTTTCTTT
>TRBV4-3|NA|TRBJ1-2|TRBD1
CASSHRTGLNGYTF
TGCGCCAGCAGCCATAGGACAGGGTTGAATGGCTACACCTTC
>TRBV7-2|NA|TRBJ2-3|NA
CASSADRNTQYF
TGTGCCAGCAGCGCGGACAGAAATACGCAGTATTTT
>TRBV4-3|NA|TRBJ1-1|NA
CASSQDLAQRAFF
TGCGCCAGCAGCCAAGATCTGGCTCAAAGAGCTTTCTTT
>TRBV4-3|NA|TRBJ2-7|NA
CASSHTPGKYEQYF
TGCGCCAGCAGCCACACCCCAGGGAAATACGAGCAGTACTTC
>TRBV23-1|NA|TRBJ1-4|NA
CASPPGTRNEKLFF
TGCGCCAGTCCCCCAGGGACACGGAATGAAAAACTGTTTTTT
>TRBV10-3|few|TRBJ2-3|NA
CAIRGSTSPITDTQYF
TGTGCCATCAGGGGCTCCACCAGCCCCATCACAGATACGCAGTATTTT
>TRBV7-8|once|TRBJ2-5|TRBD2
CASSSGSGGAGTQYF
TGTGCCAGCAGCTCGGGTAGCGGGGGCGCGGGGACCCAGTACTTC
>TRBV29-1|NA|TRBJ2-5|NA
CSVGLPLGTRETQYF
TGCAGCGTTGGCCTCCCGTTGGGTACGAGAGAGACCCAGTACTTC
>TRBV15|few|TRBJ1-6|NA
CATSRDADKVSPLHF
TGTGCCACCAGCAGAGATGCGGACAAAGTTTCACCCCTCCACTTT
>TRBV27|NA|TRBJ2-6|NA
CASSPTVPGANVLTF
TGTGCCAGCAGTCCGACAGTTCCTGGGGCCAACGTCCTGACTTTC
>TRBV28|NA|TRBJ1-2|NA
CASIPKGGRSGYTF
TGTGCCAGCATTCCCAAGGGAGGGCGTAGTGGCTACACCTTC
>TRBV30|once|TRBJ1-4|NA
CAWSGQEGFDEKLFF
TGTGCCTGGAGTGGGCAAGAGGGCTTTGATGAAAAACTGTTTTTT
>TRBV6-5|NA|TRBJ2-3|NA
CASSYDPSTDTQYF
TGTGCCAGCAGTTATGACCCCAGCACAGATACGCAGTATTTT
>TRBV23-1|NA|TRBJ1-6|NA
CASGTERSNSPLHF
TGCGCCAGCGGAACAGAACGAAGTAATTCACCCCTCCACTTT